This T cell receptor (beta chain) was sequenced during a study of Graves' ophthalmopathy and Graves' hyperthyroidism. The authors amplified TCR beta CDR3 regions, and they did so from RNA transcripts for repertoire sequencing. First-round RT-PCR relied on HTBI primers, and a second-round multiplex PCR came next. Using its own MiXCR run on the multiplex PCR reads, TCRdb lists one record per CDR3 protein. The sample shows 360,000 or so distinct CDR3 sequences, around 16% of them seen only once. The table lists this clonotype with many counts. The CDR3 loop spans 14 amino acids. The germline V gene has CDR1 LGHNA and CDR2 YSLEER. V lost 1 base, J lost 1 base, and 8 bases lay in between.

The specimen sequenced was peripheral blood. This chain uses TRBV4-3 with TRBJ2-7; a possible D gene is TRBD1 (6 bases). The receptor was isolated from a young woman with Graves' ophthalmopathy. Here the CDR3 reads CASSQADRSYEQYF. CDR3 bases: TGCGCCAGCAGCCAAGCGGACAGATCCTACGAGCAGTACTTC.